This T cell receptor beta chain is drawn from a study of blood T cell repertoires in COVID-19. In the study overall: The United States, Italy and Spain provided the acute and convalescent COVID-19 samples.

Up to 2 weeks before entering the study, exposed participants had met a COVID-19 case. The CDR3 runs 15 residues. CDR1 and CDR2 (germline): SGHAT, FQNNGV. V lost 3 bases, J lost 2 bases, and 13 bases lay in between. Authors' processing steps: Amplifying reference gene primers gave estimates of nucleated cell counts. Measured with immunoSEQ multiplex PCR; TCRdb has only the in-frame clones, and not every one. Clone size and V and J calls were adopted from that table, with D and trimming inferred from the DNA. The sample lists 220,000 or so clones, around 89% seen once, with over 0.85% in the top ten. Specimen: PBMCs or T cells enriched from blood (not recorded which). This sequence was found in a man aged 50-60 years who had been exposed to COVID-19. The rearrangement uses TRBV11-2 and TRBJ2-5, with a weak D call TRBD2 (7 bases). CDR3 DNA: TGTGCCAGCAGCTTGAGGGGGGGTTGGCAAGAGACCCAGTACTTC. Amino acid sequence: CASSLRGGWQETQYF.